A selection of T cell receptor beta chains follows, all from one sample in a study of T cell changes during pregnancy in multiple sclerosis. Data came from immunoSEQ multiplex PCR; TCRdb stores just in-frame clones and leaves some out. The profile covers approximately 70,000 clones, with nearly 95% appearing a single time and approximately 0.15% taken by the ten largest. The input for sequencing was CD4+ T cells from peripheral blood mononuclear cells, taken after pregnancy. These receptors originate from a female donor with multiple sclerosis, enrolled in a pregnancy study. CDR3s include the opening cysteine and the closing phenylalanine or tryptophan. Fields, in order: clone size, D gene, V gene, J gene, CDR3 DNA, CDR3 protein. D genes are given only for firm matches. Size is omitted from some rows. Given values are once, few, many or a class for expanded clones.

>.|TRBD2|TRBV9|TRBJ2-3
TGTGCCAGCAGCGTAGGAGGAGCGGGACTCTCAGATACGCAGTATTTT
CASSVGGAGLSDTQYF
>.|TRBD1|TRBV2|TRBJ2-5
TGTGCCAGCAGCACAGGGGGGGAGACCCAGTACTTC
CASSTGGETQYF
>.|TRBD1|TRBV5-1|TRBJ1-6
TGCGCCAGCAGCTTGAGGACAGGGGGCGTGGGTTCACCCCTCCACTTT
CASSLRTGGVGSPLHF
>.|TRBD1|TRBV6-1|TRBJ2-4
TGTGCCAGCAGTGACGGACAGGGCAACATTCAGTACTTC
CASSDGQGNIQYF
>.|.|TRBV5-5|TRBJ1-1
TGTGCCAGCAGCCCAGGGATTATGACTGAAGCTTTCTTT
CASSPGIMTEAFF
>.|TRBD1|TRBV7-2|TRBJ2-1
TGTGCCAGCAGCTTAGCTGGACAGGGGGCTTTCGAGCAGTTCTTC
CASSLAGQGAFEQFF
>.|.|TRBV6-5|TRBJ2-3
TGTGCCAGCAGTTACCAAGGGGCTAGCACAGATACGCAGTATTTT
CASSYQGASTDTQYF
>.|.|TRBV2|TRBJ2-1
TGTGCCAGCACGGGGACCCGGGAGACCATCTACAATGAGCAGTTCTTC
CASTGTRETIYNEQFF
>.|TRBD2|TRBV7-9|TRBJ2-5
TGTGCCAGCAGGCCGAGACTAGCTGTTGGGGGAGAGACCCAGTACTTC
CASRPRLAVGGETQYF
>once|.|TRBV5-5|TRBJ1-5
TGTGCCAGCAGCTTTTTTGGGACAAGGAGCAATCAGCCCCAGCATTTT
CASSFFGTRSNQPQHF
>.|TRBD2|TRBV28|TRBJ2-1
TGTGCCAGCAGTATGCTAGCGGGGAACAATGAGCAGTTCTTC
CASSMLAGNNEQFF
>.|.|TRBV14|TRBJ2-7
TGTGCCAGCAGCCGCCTAACAGGGTACTCCTACGAGCAGTACTTC
CASSRLTGYSYEQYF
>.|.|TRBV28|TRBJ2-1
TGTGCCAGCAGTCCGTTGCCAGGGATTGATGAGCAGTTCTTC
CASSPLPGIDEQFF
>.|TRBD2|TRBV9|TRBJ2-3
TGTGCCAGCAGCGTTGGGGGACTAGAAGCTTTAGATACGCAGTATTTT
CASSVGGLEALDTQYF
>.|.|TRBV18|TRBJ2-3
TGTGCCAGCTCACCACTTCCCCCGGGAGAGCGGACAGATACGCAGTATTTT
CASSPLPPGERTDTQYF
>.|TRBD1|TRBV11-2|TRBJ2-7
TGTGCCAGCAGCCACGGACAGGGTCAGCGCGAGCAGTACTTC
CASSHGQGQREQYF
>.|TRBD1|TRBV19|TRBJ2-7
TGTGCCAGTAGTATAGATCATGGGACAGGGGCCTACGAGCAGTACTTC
CASSIDHGTGAYEQYF
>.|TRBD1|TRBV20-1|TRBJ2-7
TGCAGTGCAAATACAGGGGTCGAGCAGTACTTC
CSANTGVEQYF
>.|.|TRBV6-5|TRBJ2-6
TGTGCCAGCAGCAGACAGCACTCTGGGGCCAACGTCCTGACTTTC
CASSRQHSGANVLTF
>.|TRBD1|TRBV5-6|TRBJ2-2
TGTGCCAGCAGCTTACAGGGGTTTTCCGGGGAGCTGTTTTTT
CASSLQGFSGELFF
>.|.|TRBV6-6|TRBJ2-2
TGTGCCAGCAGTCCTCCAGGGGGGCTCACCGGGGAGCTGTTTTTT
CASSPPGGLTGELFF
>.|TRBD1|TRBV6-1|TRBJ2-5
TGTGCCAGCAGTAGACAGGGGCGAGAGACCCAGTACTTC
CASSRQGRETQYF
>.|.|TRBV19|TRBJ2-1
TGTGCCACTGGGTCCTTAGCTAATGAGCAGTTCTTC
CATGSLANEQFF
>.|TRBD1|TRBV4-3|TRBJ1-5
TGCGCCAGCAGCCAAGCTGCGGGACAGGGGATAGGGCCCCAGCATTTT
CASSQAAGQGIGPQHF
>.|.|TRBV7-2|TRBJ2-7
TGTGCCAGCAGCTTCTTGATGAGCTCCTACGAGCAGTACTTC
CASSFLMSSYEQYF
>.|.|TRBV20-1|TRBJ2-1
TGCAGTGCTAGATTGGGCAGTGTGCAGTTCTTC
CSARLGSVQFF
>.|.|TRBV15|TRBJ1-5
TGTGCCACCTCGAAGTCAGGGGCTAGCAATCAGCCCCAGCATTTT
CATSKSGASNQPQHF
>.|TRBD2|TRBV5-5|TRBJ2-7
TGTGCCAGCAGCCCCCTAGCGGGACCTTACGAGCAGTACTTC
CASSPLAGPYEQYF
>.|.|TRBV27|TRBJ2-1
TGTGCCAGCAGTTTGAAGGCGGGGCCGGTAGAGCAGTTCTTC
CASSLKAGPVEQFF
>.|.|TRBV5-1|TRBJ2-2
TGCGCCAGCAGCTCCTCGCCCAGGGGTCGCACCGGGGAGCTGTTTTTT
CASSSSPRGRTGELFF
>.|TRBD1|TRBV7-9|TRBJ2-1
TGTGCCAGCAGCTTAGGAGACAGGGATGAGCAGTTCTTC
CASSLGDRDEQFF
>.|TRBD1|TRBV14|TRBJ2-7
TGTGCCAGCAGCCTCTTGGGGACAGGGGGCTACGAGCAGTACTTC
CASSLLGTGGYEQYF
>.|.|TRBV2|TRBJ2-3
TGTGCCAGCAGTGAAGCGGGAGTTAACACAGATACGCAGTATTTT
CASSEAGVNTDTQYF
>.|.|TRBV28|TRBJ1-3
TGTGCCAGCAGTTTCAGGGGTCGTGGAAACACCATATATTTT
CASSFRGRGNTIYF
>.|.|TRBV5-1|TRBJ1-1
TGCGCCAGCAGTTTCAGGGTTGGGACTGAAGCTTTCTTT
CASSFRVGTEAFF
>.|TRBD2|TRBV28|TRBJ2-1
TGTGCCAGCCCTCCCCAAACTAGCGCCCGAAGCTCCTACAATGAGCAGTTCTTC
CASPPQTSARSSYNEQFF
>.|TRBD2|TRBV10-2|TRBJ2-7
TGCGCCAGCAGGCCCGGGGGGACAGACTCTAGCGGGAGGCTATCCTACGAGGGTGAGCAGTACTTC
CASRPGGTDSSGRLSYEGEQYF
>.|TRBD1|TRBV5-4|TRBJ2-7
TGTGCCAGCAGGGGATCTACAGGGGACGAGCAGTACTTC
CASRGSTGDEQYF
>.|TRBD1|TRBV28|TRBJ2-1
TGTGCCAGCAGCGGGACAGGGAAAACCATCATTGAGCAGTTCTTC
CASSGTGKTIIEQFF
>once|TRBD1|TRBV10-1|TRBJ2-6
TGCGCCAGCCGTTCGACAGGGGTGCGGACGATAGGGGCCAACGTCCTGACTTTC
CASRSTGVRTIGANVLTF
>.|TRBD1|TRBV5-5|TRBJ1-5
TGTGCCAGCAGATCGGAGGACGACAGGGGATATAGCAATCAGCCCCAGCATTTT
CASRSEDDRGYSNQPQHF
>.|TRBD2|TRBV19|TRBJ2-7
TGTGCCAGTAGTGAGCGACTAGCGGTAGGAGAGCAGTACTTC
CASSERLAVGEQYF
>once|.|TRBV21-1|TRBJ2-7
TGTGCCAGCAGCAAAGCGGGGACAGACGCCTACGAGCAGTACTTC
CASSKAGTDAYEQYF
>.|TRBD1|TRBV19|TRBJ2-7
TGTGCCAGTAGCCCCGGGACAGGTGACGAGCAGTACTTC
CASSPGTGDEQYF
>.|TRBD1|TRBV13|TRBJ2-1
TGTGCCAGCAGCTTAATTGGGGACAGGCTCTACAATGAGCAGTTCTTC
CASSLIGDRLYNEQFF
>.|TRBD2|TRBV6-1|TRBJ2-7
TGTGCCAGCAGTGAAGCGCTAGGACTAGGTTCGCACGAGCAGTACTTC
CASSEALGLGSHEQYF
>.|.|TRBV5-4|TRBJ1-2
TGTGCCAGCAGCGGAGACAGGACACCGTTGAACTATGGCTACACCTTC
CASSGDRTPLNYGYTF
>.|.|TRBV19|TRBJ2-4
TGTGCCAGTAGTATCCGCGGGAACATTCAGTACTTC
CASSIRGNIQYF
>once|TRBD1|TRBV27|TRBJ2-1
TGTGCCAGCAGTTTATTGGCCGGGACAGGGTTCAATGAGCAGTTCTTC
CASSLLAGTGFNEQFF
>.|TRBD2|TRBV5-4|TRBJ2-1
TGTGCCAGCAGCTTGAAACTACTAGCGGGAGGAAGAGGTGAGCAGTTCTTC
CASSLKLLAGGRGEQFF
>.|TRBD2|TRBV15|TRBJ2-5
TGTGCCACCACCCTGGGGGGGGAAGAGACCCAGTACTTC
CATTLGGEETQYF
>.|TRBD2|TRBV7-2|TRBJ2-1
TGTGCCAGCAGCATCCCCCGGACTAGCGCCTCCTACAATGAGCAGTTCTTC
CASSIPRTSASYNEQFF
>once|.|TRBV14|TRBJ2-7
TGTGCCAGCAGTCGGAGGGCGGGCTACGAGCAGTACTTC
CASSRRAGYEQYF
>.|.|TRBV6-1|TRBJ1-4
TGTGCCAGCAGGGACAGCGGGGGGAATGAAAAACTGTTTTTT
CASRDSGGNEKLFF
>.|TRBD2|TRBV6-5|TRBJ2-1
TGTGCCAGCCGGGGAGGGTCAGAGAATGAGCAGTTCTTC
CASRGGSENEQFF
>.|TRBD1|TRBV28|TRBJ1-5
TGTGCCAGCAATCGGGACAGAGCGGGCAATCAGCCCCAGCATTTT
CASNRDRAGNQPQHF
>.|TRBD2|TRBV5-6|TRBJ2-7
TGTGCCAGCAGTGGGACTAGCGGGAGCTACGAGCAGTACTTC
CASSGTSGSYEQYF